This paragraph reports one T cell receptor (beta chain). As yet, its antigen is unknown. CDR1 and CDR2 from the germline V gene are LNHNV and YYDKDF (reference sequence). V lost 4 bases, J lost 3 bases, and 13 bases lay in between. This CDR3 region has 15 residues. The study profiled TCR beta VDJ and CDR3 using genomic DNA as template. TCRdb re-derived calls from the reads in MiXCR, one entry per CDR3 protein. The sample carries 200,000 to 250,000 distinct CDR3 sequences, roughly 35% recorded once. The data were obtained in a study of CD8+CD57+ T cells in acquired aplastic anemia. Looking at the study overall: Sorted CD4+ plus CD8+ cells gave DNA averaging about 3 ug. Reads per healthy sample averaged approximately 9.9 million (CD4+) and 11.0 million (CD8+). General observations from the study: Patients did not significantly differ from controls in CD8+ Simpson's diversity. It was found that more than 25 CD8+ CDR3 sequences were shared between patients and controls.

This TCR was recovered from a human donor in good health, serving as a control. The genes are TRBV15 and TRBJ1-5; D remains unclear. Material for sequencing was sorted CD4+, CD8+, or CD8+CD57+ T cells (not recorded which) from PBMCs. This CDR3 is CATSIPDTVNQPQHF. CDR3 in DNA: TGTGCCACCAGCATCCCTGACACGGTCAATCAGCCCCAGCATTTT.